This T cell receptor (beta chain) was found in a study of low-dose radiotherapy and immunotherapy resistance in tumors. J was trimmed by 2 bases and V by 2 bases; bases with no gene match: 6. The CDR3 contains 15 residues. Germline lookup yields CDR1 DFQATT and CDR2 SNEGSKA (reference sequence). The time point: before trial treatment. This clonotype was seen repeatedly, ten times or more. Priming of first-strand cDNA relied on TRAV- and TRBV-specific primers (covering alpha and beta chains). Over about 19 PCR cycles, TCRs were amplified from a constant-region primer and V-primer adapter. Amplifying the isolated mRNA was done by in vitro transcription. One entry per CDR3 protein, called by TCRdb with MiXCR from the reads. The table lists 85,000 to 95,000 distinct CDR3 sequences, more than 7.5% of them singletons.

The chain has TRBV20-1 and TRBJ2-1, with TRBD2 matching 7 bases. The source is a male donor with prostate cancer. This specimen was PBMCs, taken before treatment. The CDR3 region is CSARIGSGPYNEQFF. In DNA, the CDR3 is TGCAGTGCTAGAATCGGTAGCGGGCCCTACAATGAGCAGTTCTTC.